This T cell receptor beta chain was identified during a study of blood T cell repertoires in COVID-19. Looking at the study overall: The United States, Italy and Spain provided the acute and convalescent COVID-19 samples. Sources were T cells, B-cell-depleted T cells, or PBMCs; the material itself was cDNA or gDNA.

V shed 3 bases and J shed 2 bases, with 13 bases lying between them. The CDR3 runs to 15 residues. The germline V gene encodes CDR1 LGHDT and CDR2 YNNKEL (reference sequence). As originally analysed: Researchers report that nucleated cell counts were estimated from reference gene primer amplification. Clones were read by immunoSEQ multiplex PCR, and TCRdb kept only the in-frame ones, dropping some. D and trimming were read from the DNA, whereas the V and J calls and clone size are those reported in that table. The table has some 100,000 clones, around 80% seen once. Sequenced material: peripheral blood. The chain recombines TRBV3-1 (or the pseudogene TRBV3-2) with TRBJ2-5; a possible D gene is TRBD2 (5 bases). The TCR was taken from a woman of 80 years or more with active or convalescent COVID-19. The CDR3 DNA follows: TGTGCCAGCAGCCATCGGGGTGTGAGGCAAGAGACCCAGTACTTC. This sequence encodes CASSHRGVRQETQYF.